This T cell receptor (beta chain) derives from a study of CD8+CD57+ T cells in acquired aplastic anemia. Study as a whole: Sorted CD4+ and CD8+ cells gave a mean 3.2 ug DNA, range roughly 0.19 to 27.4 ug.

Study-level findings and limits: In CD8+ cells, Simpson's diversity showed no significant difference between patients and controls. Patients and controls shared twenty-nine CD8+ CDR3 sequences.

For sequencing, patients were chosen who had shown expansion of CD8+CD57+ cells by flow cytometry. Every one of the patients had aplastic anemia (severe, acquired). This clonotype was detected ten times or more. Its antigen is undetermined. This may arise from a read error, as a much more abundant clone is one base away. Genomic DNA, serving as template, underwent TCR beta VDJ and CDR3 profiling. TCRdb reanalysed the reads using MiXCR and keeps one entry per CDR3 protein. The sample yields about 260,000 distinct CDR3 sequences, 70% to 85% seen once. CDR1 DFQATT and CDR2 SNEGSKA come from the germline V gene (reference sequence). The CDR3 length is 17 residues.

Sequencing was performed on sorted CD4+, CD8+, or CD8+CD57+ T cells (not recorded which) from PBMCs. This sequence joins TRBV20-1 and TRBJ2-2; TRBD2 agrees at 9 bases. This receptor was identified in a human donor with aplastic anemia. CDR3 region: CSARDSRRLADTGGLFF. The CDR3 DNA is TGCAGTGCTAGAGATAGTAGGAGACTAGCGGACACCGGGGGGCTGTTTTTT.